A single sample gave rise to the 8 T cell receptor beta chains below, sequenced in a study of molecular identifiers for immune sequencing clone quantification. TCRdb analysed the PCR reads with MiXCR anew, one entry per CDR3 protein. The table lists about 320,000 distinct CDR3 sequences, roughly 24% of them singletons. What was sequenced was naive CD8+ T cells from blood, with Jurkat cell RNA spiked in. Subset noted: FACS-sorted CD8+CD4-CCR7+CD45RA+ naive T cells. These TCRs come from a human donor in good health. Some libraries in this study had Jurkat cell RNA spiked in.

Note on this clonotype: A much larger clone differs from this one at a single base, so this may be a read error. The V gene is TRBV7-2, the J gene TRBJ1-5; D is unresolved. CDR3 length: 15 amino acids. The germline V gene has CDR1 SGHTA and CDR2 FQGNSA. CDR3 amino acids: CASRRAEYSNQPPHF. CDR3 nucleotide sequence: TGTGCCAGCAGACGCGCCGAATATAGCAATCAGCCCCCGCATTTT.

This chain connects TRBV9 to TRBJ2-1; D is perhaps TRBD1 (5 bases). CDR3 length: 16 amino acids. V lost 0 bases, J lost 2 bases, and 12 bases lay in between. Germline CDR1 and CDR2: SGDLS and YYNGEE. CDR3 bases: TGTGCCAGCAGCGTAGAGTTGGGGCTCCCCTACAATGAGCAGTTCTTC. It yields the protein CASSVELGLPYNEQFF.

This clonotype turned up a few times. The chain employs TRBV12-3 or TRBV12-4 and TRBJ1-1, with a weak D call TRBD1 (6 bases). This CDR3 spans 14 amino acids. V lost 4 bases, J lost 5 bases, and 14 bases lay in between. CDR3 DNA: TGTGCCAGCAGTTCTACAGGGCGGAGGACTGAAGCTTTCTTT. Protein sequence: CASSSTGRRTEAFF.

With regard to this clonotype: The missing conserved phenylalanine or tryptophan at the end of this CDR3 makes a read error likely. V gene TRBV4-1 combines with J gene TRBJ1-1; the D gene is possibly TRBD1 (5 bases). V dropped 4 bases and J dropped 2 bases, with 14 bases sitting between them. The CDR3 loop spans 15 amino acids. Germline V gene lookup returns CDR1 MGHRA and CDR2 YSYEKL. The CDR3 sequence: CASSRFMTENTEAFL. The CDR3 DNA reads as TGCGCCAGCAGCCGATTTATGACAGAAAACACTGAAGCTTTCCTT.

As concerns this clonotype: A much larger clone lies one base from this, so it may be a read error. The CDR3 DNA reads TGTGCCGGTAATCAGGGCTCCTACGAGCAGTACTTC. Its translation is CAGNQGSYEQYF. This chain joins TRBV25-1 and TRBJ2-7; D perhaps matches TRBD1 (5 bases). Germline assignment: CDR1 MGHDK and CDR2 SYGVNS. The CDR3 is 12 residues long. V shed 11 bases and J shed 0 bases, with 11 bases lying between them.

This chain joins TRBV6-6 and TRBJ2-7; D is perhaps TRBD2 (5 bases). Germline V gene lookup returns CDR1 MNHNY and CDR2 SVGAGI (reference sequence). This CDR3 spans 14 amino acids. Deletions cut 5 bases from V and 7 bases from J, with 18 bases between. CDR3 residues: CASSPTAAGWEQYF. CDR3 nucleotides: TGTGCCAGCAGTCCAACCGCCGCGGGCTGGGAGCAGTACTTC.

This clonotype was counted at least ten times. V usage is TRBV29-1 and J usage is TRBJ2-7, with 9 bases aligning to TRBD1. The CDR3 spans 14 residues. The V gene's germline CDR1 is SQVTM and CDR2 ANQGSEA. V lost 6 bases and J lost 3; bases outside the gene matches: 9. This CDR3 is CSVIPWDRVYEQYF. As DNA, the CDR3 is TGCAGCGTCATCCCCTGGGACAGGGTCTACGAGCAGTACTTC.

This clonotype appeared a single time. A much bigger clone sits one base away, suggesting this may be a read error. The J gene is TRBJ1-1, the V gene TRBV12-3 or TRBV12-4; no clear D. The CDR3 runs to 15 residues. The CDR3 reads CAGSLGYGLNTEAFF. CDR3 DNA: TGTGCCGGCAGTCTAGGGTATGGATTGAACACTGAAGCTTTCTTT.